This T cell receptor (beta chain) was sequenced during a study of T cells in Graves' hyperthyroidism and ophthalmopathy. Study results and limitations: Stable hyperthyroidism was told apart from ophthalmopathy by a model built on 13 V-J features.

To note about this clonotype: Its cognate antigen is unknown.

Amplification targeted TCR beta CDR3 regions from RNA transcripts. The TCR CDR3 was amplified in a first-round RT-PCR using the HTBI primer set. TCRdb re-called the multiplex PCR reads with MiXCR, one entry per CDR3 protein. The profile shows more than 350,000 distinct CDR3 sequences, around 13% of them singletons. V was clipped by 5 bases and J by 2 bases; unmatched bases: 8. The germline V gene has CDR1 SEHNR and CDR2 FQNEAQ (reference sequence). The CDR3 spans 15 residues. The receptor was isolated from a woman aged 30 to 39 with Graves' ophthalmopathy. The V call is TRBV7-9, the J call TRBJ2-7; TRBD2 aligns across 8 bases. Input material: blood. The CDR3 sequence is CASSRVGGRTYEQYF. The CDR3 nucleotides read TGTGCCAGCAGCCGAGTGGGCGGGAGGACCTACGAGCAGTACTTC.